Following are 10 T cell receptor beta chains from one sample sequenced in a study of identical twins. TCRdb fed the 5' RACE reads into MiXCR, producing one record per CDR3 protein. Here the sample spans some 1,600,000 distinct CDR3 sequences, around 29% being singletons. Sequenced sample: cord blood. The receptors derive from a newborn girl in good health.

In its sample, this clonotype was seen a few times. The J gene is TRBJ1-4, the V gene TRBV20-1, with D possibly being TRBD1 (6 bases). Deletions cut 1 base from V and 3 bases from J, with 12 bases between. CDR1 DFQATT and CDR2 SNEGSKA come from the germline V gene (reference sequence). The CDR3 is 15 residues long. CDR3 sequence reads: CSARGPQGANEKLFF. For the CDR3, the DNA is TGCAGTGCTAGAGGTCCACAGGGAGCTAATGAAAAACTGTTTTTT.

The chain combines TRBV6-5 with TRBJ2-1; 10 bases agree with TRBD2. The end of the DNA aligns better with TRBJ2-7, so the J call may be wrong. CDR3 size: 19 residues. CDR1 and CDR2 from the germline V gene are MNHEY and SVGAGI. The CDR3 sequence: CASSFLDRGLSSGSNEQYF. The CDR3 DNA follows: TGTGCCAGCAGTTTCCTAGACAGGGGCCTCTCTAGCGGGAGCAATGAGCAGTACTTC.

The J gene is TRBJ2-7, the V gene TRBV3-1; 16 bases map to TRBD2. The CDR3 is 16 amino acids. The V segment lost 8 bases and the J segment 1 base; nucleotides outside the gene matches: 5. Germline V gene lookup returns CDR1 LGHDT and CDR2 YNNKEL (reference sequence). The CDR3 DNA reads TGTGCCAGCGGCGCGGGACTAGCGGGAGGGTCCTACGAGCAGTACTTC. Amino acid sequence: CASGAGLAGGSYEQYF.

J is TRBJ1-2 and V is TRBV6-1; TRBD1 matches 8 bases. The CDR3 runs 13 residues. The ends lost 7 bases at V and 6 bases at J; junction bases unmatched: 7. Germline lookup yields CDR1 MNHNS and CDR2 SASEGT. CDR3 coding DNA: TGTGCCAGCATTAGTAGGACAGGGAATGGCTACACCTTC. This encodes CASISRTGNGYTF.

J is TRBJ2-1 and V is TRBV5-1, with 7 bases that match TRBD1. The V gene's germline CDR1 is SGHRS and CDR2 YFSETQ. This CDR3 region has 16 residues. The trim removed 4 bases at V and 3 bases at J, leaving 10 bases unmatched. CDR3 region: CASSASVGQDYNEQFF. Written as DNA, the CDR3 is TGCGCCAGCAGCGCCTCCGTAGGACAGGACTACAATGAGCAGTTCTTC.

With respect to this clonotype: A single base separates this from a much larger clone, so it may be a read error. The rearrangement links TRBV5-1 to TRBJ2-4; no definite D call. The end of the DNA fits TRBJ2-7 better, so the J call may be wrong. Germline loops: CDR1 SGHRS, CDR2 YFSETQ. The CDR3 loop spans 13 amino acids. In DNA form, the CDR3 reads TGCGCCAGCAACTTACGGGTCTTCTACGAGCAGTACTTC. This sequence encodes CASNLRVFYEQYF.

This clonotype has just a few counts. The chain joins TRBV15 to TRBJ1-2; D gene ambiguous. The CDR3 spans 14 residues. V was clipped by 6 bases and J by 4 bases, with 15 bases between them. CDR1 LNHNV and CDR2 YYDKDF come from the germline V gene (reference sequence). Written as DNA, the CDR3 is TGTGCCACCAGTCCGCCCCTCCTGGGCTATGGCTACACCTTC. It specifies CATSPPLLGYGYTF.

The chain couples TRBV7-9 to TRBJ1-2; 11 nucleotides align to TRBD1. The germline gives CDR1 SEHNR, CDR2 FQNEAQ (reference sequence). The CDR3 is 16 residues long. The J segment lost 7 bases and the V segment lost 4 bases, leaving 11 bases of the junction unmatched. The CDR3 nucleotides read TGTGCCAGCAGCTCTAAAGGGACAGGGGGACCCCTTGGCTACACCTTC. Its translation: CASSSKGTGGPLGYTF.

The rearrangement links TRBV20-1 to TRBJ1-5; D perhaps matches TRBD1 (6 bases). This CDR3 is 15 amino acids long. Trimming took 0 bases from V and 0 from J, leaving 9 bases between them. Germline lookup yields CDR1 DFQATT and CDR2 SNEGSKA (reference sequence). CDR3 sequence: CSARDSGASNQPQHF. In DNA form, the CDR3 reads TGCAGTGCTAGAGATTCAGGGGCTAGCAATCAGCCCCAGCATTTT.

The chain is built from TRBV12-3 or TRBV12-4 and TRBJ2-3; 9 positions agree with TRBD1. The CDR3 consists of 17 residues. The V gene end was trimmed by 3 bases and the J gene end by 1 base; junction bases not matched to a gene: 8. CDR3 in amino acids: CASSFTPTGGGTDTQYF. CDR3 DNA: TGTGCCAGCAGTTTTACCCCGACAGGGGGTGGCACAGATACGCAGTATTTT.